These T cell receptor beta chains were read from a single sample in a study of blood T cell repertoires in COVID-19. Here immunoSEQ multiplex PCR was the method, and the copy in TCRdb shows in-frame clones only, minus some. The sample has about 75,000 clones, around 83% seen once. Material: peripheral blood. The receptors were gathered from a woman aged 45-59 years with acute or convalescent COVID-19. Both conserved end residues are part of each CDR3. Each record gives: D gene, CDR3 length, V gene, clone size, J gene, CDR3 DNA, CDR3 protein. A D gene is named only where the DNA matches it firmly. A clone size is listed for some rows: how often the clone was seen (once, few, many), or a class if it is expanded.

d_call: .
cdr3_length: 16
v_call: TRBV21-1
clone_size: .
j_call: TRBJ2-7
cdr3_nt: TGTGCCAGCAGCAAATCGACAGAACAATGGATCTACGAGCAGTACTTC
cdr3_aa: CASSKSTEQWIYEQYF

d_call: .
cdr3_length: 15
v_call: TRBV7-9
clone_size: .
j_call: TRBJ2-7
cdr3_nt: TGTGCCAGCAGTCCTGCAGGGAGGAACTCCTACGAGCAGTACTTC
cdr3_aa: CASSPAGRNSYEQYF

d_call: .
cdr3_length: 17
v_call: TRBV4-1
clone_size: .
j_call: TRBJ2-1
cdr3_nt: TGCGCCAGCAGCCAAGTACTAGTTAAAAACTCCTACAATGAGCAGTTCTTC
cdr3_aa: CASSQVLVKNSYNEQFF

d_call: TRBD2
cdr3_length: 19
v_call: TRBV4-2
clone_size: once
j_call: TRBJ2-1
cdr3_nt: TGTGCCAGCAGCCAAGGAACAAGACTAGCGGGTGGTACGTACAATGAGCAGTTCTTC
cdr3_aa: CASSQGTRLAGGTYNEQFF

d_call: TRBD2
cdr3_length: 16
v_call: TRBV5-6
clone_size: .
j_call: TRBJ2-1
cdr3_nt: TGTGCCAGCAGCATTAGACTAGCGGGAGTGAGTAATGAGCAGTTCTTC
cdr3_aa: CASSIRLAGVSNEQFF

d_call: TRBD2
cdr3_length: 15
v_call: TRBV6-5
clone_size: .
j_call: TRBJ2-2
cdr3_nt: TGTGCCACGAGGACTAGCGGGGGGAACACCGGGGAGCTGTTTTTT
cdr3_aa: CATRTSGGNTGELFF

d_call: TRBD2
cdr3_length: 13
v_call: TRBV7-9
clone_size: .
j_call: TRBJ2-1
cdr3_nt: TGTGCCAGCAGCGGGGGACTAGCTGGTGAGCAGTTCTTC
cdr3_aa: CASSGGLAGEQFF

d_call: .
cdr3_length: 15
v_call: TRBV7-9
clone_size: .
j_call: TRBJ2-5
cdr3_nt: TGTGCCAGCAGCTTGGCGACAGACTCTAGAGAGACCCAGTACTTC
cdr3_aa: CASSLATDSRETQYF

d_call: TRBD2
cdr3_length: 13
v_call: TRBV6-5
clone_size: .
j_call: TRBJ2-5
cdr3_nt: TGTGCCAGCATAGCGGGGGGACAAGAGACCCAGTACTTC
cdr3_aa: CASIAGGQETQYF

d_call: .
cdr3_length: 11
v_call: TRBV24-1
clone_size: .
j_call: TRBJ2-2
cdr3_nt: TGTGCGGTAGCTCACACCGGGGAGCTGTTTTTT
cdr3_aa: CAVAHTGELFF

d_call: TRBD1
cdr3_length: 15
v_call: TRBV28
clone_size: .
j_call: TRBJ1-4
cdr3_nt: TGTGCCACCCAGGTCCTACTCGGACAGGGTGGGAAACTGTTTTTT
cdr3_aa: CATQVLLGQGGKLFF

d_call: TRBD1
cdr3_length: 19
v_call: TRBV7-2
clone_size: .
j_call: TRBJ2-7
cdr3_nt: TGTGCCAGCAGCTTAGGCATTTCCCGAGGACAGGGTTTTTCCTACGAGCAGTACTTC
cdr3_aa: CASSLGISRGQGFSYEQYF

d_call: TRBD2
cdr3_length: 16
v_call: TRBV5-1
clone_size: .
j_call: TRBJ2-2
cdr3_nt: TGCGCCAGCAGCTTGGCCGGGACTAGCACCGCCGGGGAGCTGTTTTTT
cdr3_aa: CASSLAGTSTAGELFF

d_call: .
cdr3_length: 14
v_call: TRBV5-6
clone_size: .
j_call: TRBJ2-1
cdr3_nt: TGTGCCAGCAGCTTCACTCTGGACAGAAGGGAGCAGTTCTTC
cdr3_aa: CASSFTLDRREQFF

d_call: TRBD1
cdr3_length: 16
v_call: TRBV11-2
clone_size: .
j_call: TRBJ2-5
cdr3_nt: TGTGCCAGCAGCTCCTGGGACAGGGGATACCAAGAGACCCAGTACTTC
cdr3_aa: CASSSWDRGYQETQYF

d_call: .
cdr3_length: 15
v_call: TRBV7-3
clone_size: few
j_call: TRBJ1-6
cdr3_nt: TGTGCCAGCAGCTTAATGCATGGGGCTGCCTCACCCCTCCACTTT
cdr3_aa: CASSLMHGAASPLHF

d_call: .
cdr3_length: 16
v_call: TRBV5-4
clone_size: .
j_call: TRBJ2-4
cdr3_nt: TGTGCCAGCAGCCAAAAGACAGCTCTAGCCAAAAACATTCAGTACTTC
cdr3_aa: CASSQKTALAKNIQYF

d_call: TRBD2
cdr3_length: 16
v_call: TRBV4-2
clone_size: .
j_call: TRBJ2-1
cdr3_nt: TGTGCCAGCAGCCAAGAAGCTAGCGGGAGGTTCTTTGAGCAGTTCTTC
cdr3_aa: CASSQEASGRFFEQFF

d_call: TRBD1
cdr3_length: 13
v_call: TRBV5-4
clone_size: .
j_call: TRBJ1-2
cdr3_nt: TGTGCCAGCAGCGGGGGACAGGGGGGCGGCTACACCTTC
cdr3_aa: CASSGGQGGGYTF

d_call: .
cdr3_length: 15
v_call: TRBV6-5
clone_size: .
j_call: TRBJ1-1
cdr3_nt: TGTGCCAGCAGTTATCTTGGGACACCGAACACTGAAGCTTTCTTT
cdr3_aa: CASSYLGTPNTEAFF

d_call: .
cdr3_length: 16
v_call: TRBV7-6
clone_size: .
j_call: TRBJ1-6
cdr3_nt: TGTGCCAGCAGCTTAGTATTGGGACATCTTGGATCACCCCTCCACTTT
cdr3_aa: CASSLVLGHLGSPLHF

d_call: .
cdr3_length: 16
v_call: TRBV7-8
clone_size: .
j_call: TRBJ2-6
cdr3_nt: TGTGCCAGCAGCTTAGAGGCAGGGTATGGGGCCAACGTCCTGACTTTC
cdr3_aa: CASSLEAGYGANVLTF

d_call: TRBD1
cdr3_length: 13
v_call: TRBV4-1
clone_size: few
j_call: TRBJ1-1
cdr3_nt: TGCGCCAGCAGCCAACTAATGACAGGGGAAGCTTTCTTT
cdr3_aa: CASSQLMTGEAFF

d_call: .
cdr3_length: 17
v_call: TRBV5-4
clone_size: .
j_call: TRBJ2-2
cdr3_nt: TGTGCCAGCAGCCGAGAACCGGGACTTCCGAACACCGGGGAGCTGTTTTTT
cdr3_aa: CASSREPGLPNTGELFF

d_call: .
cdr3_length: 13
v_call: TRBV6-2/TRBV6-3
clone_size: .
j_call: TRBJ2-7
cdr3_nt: TGTGCCAGCAGTGGACAGAGCTCCTACGAGCAGTACTTC
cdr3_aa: CASSGQSSYEQYF

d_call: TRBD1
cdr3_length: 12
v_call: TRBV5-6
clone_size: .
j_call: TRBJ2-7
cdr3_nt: TGTGCCAGCAGCCCGGGACAGTACGAGCAGTACTTC
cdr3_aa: CASSPGQYEQYF

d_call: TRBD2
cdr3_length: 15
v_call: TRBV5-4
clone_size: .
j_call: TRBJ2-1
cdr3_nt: TGTGCCAGCAGCTCTGGACTAGCGGGGAGCAATGAGCAGTTCTTC
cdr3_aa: CASSSGLAGSNEQFF

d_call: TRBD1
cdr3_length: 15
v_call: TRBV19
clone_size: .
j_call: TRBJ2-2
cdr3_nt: TGTGCCAGTAGGGTTCAGGGGGCCTACACCGGGGAGCTGTTTTTT
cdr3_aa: CASRVQGAYTGELFF

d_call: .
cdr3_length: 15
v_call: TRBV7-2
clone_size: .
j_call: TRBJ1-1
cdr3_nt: TGTGCCAGCAGCTTAAGGGGGAGGGGGAACACTGAAGCTTTCTTT
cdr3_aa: CASSLRGRGNTEAFF

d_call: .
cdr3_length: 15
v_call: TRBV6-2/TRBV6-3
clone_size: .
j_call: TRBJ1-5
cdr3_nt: TGTGCCAGCAGTTACGGGCCGTATAGCAATCAGCCCCAGCATTTT
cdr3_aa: CASSYGPYSNQPQHF

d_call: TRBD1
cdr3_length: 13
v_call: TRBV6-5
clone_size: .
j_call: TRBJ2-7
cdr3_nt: TGTGCCACCAAGCGGACAGGGCCCTACGAGCAGTACTTC
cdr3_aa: CATKRTGPYEQYF

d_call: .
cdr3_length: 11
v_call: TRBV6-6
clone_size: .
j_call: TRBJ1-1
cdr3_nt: TGTGCCAGCACCTTGAACACTGAAGCTTTCTTT
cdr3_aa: CASTLNTEAFF

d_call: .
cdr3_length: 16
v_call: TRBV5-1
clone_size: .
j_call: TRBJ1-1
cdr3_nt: TGCGCCAGCAGATCAGATCGCGGAGCGATCGGCACTGAAGCTTTCTTT
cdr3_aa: CASRSDRGAIGTEAFF

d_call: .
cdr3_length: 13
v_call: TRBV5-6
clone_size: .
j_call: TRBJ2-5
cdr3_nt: TGTGCCAGCAGCCTACTAGCAAGGGAGACCCAGTACTTC
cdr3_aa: CASSLLARETQYF